This entry lists 16 T cell receptor beta chains sequenced from one sample in a study of molecular identifiers for immune sequencing clone quantification. A single record per CDR3 protein comes from TCRdb applying MiXCR to the PCR reads. Here the sample spans 300,000 to 400,000 distinct CDR3 sequences, about 20% being singletons. The sequenced sample consisted of naive CD8+ T cells from blood, with Jurkat cell RNA spiked in. Described subset: FACS-sorted CD8+CD4-CCR7+CD45RA+ naive T cells. The receptors come from a human donor in good health. Some libraries in this study had Jurkat cell RNA spiked in.

This clonotype has more than one count but fewer than ten. The chain uses TRBV4-3 and TRBJ2-1; possible D gene TRBD2, 5 bases. Germline V gene sequence: CDR1 LGHNA, CDR2 YSLEER. This CDR3 region has 17 residues. Deletions cut 4 bases from V and 0 bases from J, with 16 bases between. CDR3 coding DNA: TGCGCCAGCAGCCCCGAGGGAGTGTCGAGCTCCTACAATGAGCAGTTCTTC. Translating it yields CASSPEGVSSSYNEQFF.

This clonotype was recorded at least ten times. V and J are TRBV20-1 and TRBJ1-4; 12 bases align to TRBD1. CDR1 and CDR2 (germline): DFQATT, SNEGSKA (reference sequence). The CDR3 length is 16 residues. J lost 6 bases, V lost 5 bases, and 10 bases had no gene match. The CDR3 sequence: CSAPGTGGGGYEKLFF. For the CDR3, the DNA is TGCAGTGCTCCCGGGACAGGGGGCGGAGGTTATGAAAAACTGTTTTTT.

This clonotype was detected many times. The chain uses TRBV20-1 and TRBJ2-7, with D tentatively TRBD1 or TRBD2 (6 bases each). Germline-derived CDR1 and CDR2 are DFQATT and SNEGSKA (reference sequence). CDR3 length equals 14 residues. V was pared by 4 bases and J by 3 bases, with 16 bases between. In nucleotides, the CDR3 is TGCAGTGCTACCGTGGTAGGGGGGCACTACGAGCAGTACTTC. Its protein product is CSATVVGGHYEQYF.

This clonotype was counted at least ten times. The chain links TRBV9 to TRBJ1-5; D ambiguous. The CDR3 runs to 14 residues. Between the trimmed V and J ends, which lost 4 bases and 0 bases, there was a span of 8 bases. Germline-derived CDR1 and CDR2 are SGDLS and YYNGEE. The CDR3 DNA follows: TGTGCCAGCAGCCCCTCCTATAGCAATCAGCCCCAGCATTTT. It specifies CASSPSYSNQPQHF.

As regards this clonotype: A much larger clone sits a single nucleotide away, making a read error possible. The rearrangement links TRBV4-3 to TRBJ2-1; the match to TRBD1 covers 10 bases. The germline V gene encodes CDR1 LGHNA and CDR2 YSLEER. The CDR3 runs 17 residues. CDR3 bases: TGCGCCAGCAACCAAGATGTTAGTGGGACAGGGGCTAATGAGCAGTTCTTC. Protein sequence: CASNQDVSGTGANEQFF.

Ten or more counts support this clonotype. This sequence joins TRBV4-1 and TRBJ1-6; unclear D gene. The V and J ends lost 1 base and 1 base respectively, with 5 bases between them. The CDR3 contains 15 residues. The germline CDR1 and CDR2 sequences are MGHRA and YSYEKL. CDR3 coding DNA: TGCGCCAGCAGCCAAGGAGCGTCCTATAATTCACCCCTCCACTTT. Its protein is CASSQGASYNSPLHF.

Only a few counts were recorded for this clonotype. J is TRBJ1-5 and V is TRBV11-2; 10 bases align to TRBD1. The CDR3 is 15 residues long. CDR1 and CDR2 (germline): SGHAT, FQNNGV. The V segment lost 3 bases and the J segment 6 bases; nucleotides outside the gene matches: 5. CDR3 DNA sequence: TGTGCCAGCAGCTTTGGGACAGGGGCGTCTCAGCCCCAGCATTTT. It codes for CASSFGTGASQPQHF.

This clonotype showed up many times. This chain joins TRBV12-3 or TRBV12-4 and TRBJ2-3; TRBD2 matches at 11 bases. The V and J ends lost 5 bases and 5 bases, in that order; junction bases with no gene match: 6. The length of the CDR3 is 15 residues. CDR3 sequence (DNA): TGTGCCAGCAGTCCCACGACTAGCGGGGTAGATACGCAGTATTTT. Translating gives CASSPTTSGVDTQYF.

Notes on this clonotype: A much larger clone lies one base from this, so it may be a read error. The rearrangement joins TRBV20-1 to TRBJ2-7, with a tentative D call TRBD2 (5 bases). This CDR3 is 14 amino acids long. V was cut by 3 bases and J by 1 base, with 13 bases left in between. Germline values: CDR1 DFQATT, CDR2 SNEGSKA (reference sequence). CDR3 in amino acids: CSASAEGASYEQYF. In DNA form, the CDR3 reads TGCAGTGCTAGTGCTGAGGGTGCGTCCTACGAGCAGTACTTC.

This clonotype was counted at least ten times. The genes are TRBV7-9 and TRBJ2-5; D may be TRBD1 (7 bases). Germline lookup yields CDR1 SEHNR and CDR2 FQNEAQ (reference sequence). Deletions cut 3 bases from V and 9 bases from J, with 17 bases between. The CDR3 covers 14 residues. Written as DNA, the CDR3 is TGTGCCAGCAGCTTGGAGGGGACAGTAAAGGCCCAGTACTTC. This gives the protein CASSLEGTVKAQYF. Supplemented by reference TRBV7-9 and TRBJ2-5, the full variable domain reads DTGVSQNPRHKITKRGQNVTFRCDPISEHNRLYWYRQTLGQGPEFLTYFQNEAQLEKSRLLSDRFSAERPKGSFSTLEIQRTEQGDSAMYLCASSLEGTVKAQYFGPGTRLLVL.

This clonotype was detected ten times or more. The genes are TRBV27 and TRBJ2-7, with D unclear. Germline V gene lookup returns CDR1 MNHEY and CDR2 SMNVEV (reference sequence). Trimming took off 0 bases at V and 2 bases at J, with 14 bases between the two ends. The CDR3 is made up of 16 amino acids. The CDR3: CASSLSGALRPYEQYF. The CDR3, as DNA: TGTGCCAGCAGTTTATCAGGTGCCCTTCGTCCCTACGAGCAGTACTTC.

This clonotype was found many times. The chain joins TRBV6-5 to TRBJ1-2; possible D gene TRBD1, 5 bases. Trimming removed 4 bases at V and 4 bases at J, with 10 bases between. CDR1 is MNHEY, CDR2 SVGAGI, per germline. The length of the CDR3 is 13 residues. The CDR3 protein is CASSWQGGYGYTF. The CDR3 DNA reads TGTGCCAGCAGTTGGCAGGGAGGCTATGGCTACACCTTC.

This clonotype was counted at least ten times. The chain couples TRBV5-6 to TRBJ2-7; possibly TRBD2 for D (6 bases). This CDR3 has 15 residues. Germline V gives CDR1 SGHDT, CDR2 YYEEEE. V was pared by 3 bases and J by 7 bases, with 20 bases between. CDR3 in amino acids: CASSSTGTALFEQYF. CDR3 nucleotides: TGTGCCAGCAGCTCTACCGGGACTGCCCTATTTGAGCAGTACTTC.

In its sample, this clonotype was seen many times. The chain employs TRBV7-9 and TRBJ2-1; D gene unclear. With 5 bases removed from V and 5 bases from J, the gap between germline ends came to 16 bases. Germline CDR1 and CDR2: SEHNR and FQNEAQ (reference sequence). This CDR3 has 15 amino acids. Written as DNA, the CDR3 is TGTGCCAGCAGCCCACTGGAAGCACCTAACAATGAGCAGTTCTTC. Protein product: CASSPLEAPNNEQFF. Full variable domain (missing parts from reference TRBV7-9 and TRBJ2-1): DTGVSQNPRHKITKRGQNVTFRCDPISEHNRLYWYRQTLGQGPEFLTYFQNEAQLEKSRLLSDRFSAERPKGSFSTLEIQRTEQGDSAMYLCASSPLEAPNNEQFFGPGTRLTVL.

About this clonotype: It may be a read error: a sequence one base away is much more abundant. CDR3: CASSPAGASGSYEQYF. The CDR3, as DNA: TGTGCCAGCAGCCCCGCCGGGGCATCGGGGTCCTACGAGCAGTACTTC. The chain recombines TRBV12-3 or TRBV12-4 with TRBJ2-7; D tentatively reads TRBD1 or TRBD2 (5 bases each). V shed 6 bases and J shed 1 base, with 19 bases lying between them. This CDR3 has 16 residues.

This clonotype was seen a few times. CDR3 loop: CASSQWDRGSSSTDTQYF. CDR3 DNA: TGCGCCAGCAGCCAATGGGACAGGGGCTCCTCTAGCACAGATACGCAGTATTTT. The chain is built from TRBV4-3 and TRBJ2-3, with 10 bases matching TRBD1. CDR3 length equals 18 residues. Germline V CDR1 and CDR2: LGHNA, YSLEER. V was pared by 2 bases and J by 0 bases, with 8 bases of the junction left unmatched.